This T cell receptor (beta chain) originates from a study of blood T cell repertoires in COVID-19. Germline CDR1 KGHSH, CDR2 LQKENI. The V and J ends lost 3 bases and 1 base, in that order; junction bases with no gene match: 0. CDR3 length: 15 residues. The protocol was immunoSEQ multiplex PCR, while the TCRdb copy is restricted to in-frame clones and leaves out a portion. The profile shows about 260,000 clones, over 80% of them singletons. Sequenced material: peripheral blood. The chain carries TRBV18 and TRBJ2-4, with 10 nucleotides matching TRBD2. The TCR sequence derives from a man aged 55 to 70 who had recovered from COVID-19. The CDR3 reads CASSPTSGAKNIQYF. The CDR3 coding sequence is TGTGCCAGCTCACCGACTAGCGGGGCCAAAAACATTCAGTACTTC.